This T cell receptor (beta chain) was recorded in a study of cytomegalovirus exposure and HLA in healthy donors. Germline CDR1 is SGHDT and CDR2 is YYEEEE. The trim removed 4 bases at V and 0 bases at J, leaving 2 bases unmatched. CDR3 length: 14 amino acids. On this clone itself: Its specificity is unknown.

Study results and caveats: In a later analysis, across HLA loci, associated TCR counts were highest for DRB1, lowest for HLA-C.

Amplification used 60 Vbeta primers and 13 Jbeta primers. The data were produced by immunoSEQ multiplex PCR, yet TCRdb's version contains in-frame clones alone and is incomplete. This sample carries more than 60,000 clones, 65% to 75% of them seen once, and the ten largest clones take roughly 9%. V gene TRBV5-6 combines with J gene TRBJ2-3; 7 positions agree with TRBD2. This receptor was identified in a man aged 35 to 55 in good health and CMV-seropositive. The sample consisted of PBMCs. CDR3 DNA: TGTGCCAGCAGCGATAGCGGGAGCACAGATACGCAGTATTTT. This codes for CASSDSGSTDTQYF.